The 11 T cell receptor beta chains below come from one sample, sequenced in a study of control samples from healthy donors and cancer patients. Only in-frame clones appear in the TCRdb table, and some are missing; sequencing was by immunoSEQ multiplex PCR. Counted here are approximately 230,000 clones, over 70% occurring once; the ten biggest clones make up 13%. The specimen was PBMCs. The source is a woman aged 55-69 years with lung cancer.

The chain combines TRBV29-1 with TRBJ2-7; 7 positions match TRBD2. V lost 3 bases, J lost 3 bases, and 5 bases stayed unmatched. This CDR3 has 13 residues. The germline gives CDR1 SQVTM, CDR2 ANQGSEA. The CDR3, as DNA: TGCAGCGTTGACCGGGGGGAGGACTACGAGCAGTACTTC. It is translated as CSVDRGEDYEQYF.

The V and J genes are TRBV6-5 and TRBJ1-3, with 8 nucleotides matching TRBD1. V lost 4 bases and J lost 4; bases outside the gene matches: 9. CDR1 is MNHEY, CDR2 SVGAGI, per germline. This CDR3 region has 16 residues. The CDR3 region is CASSSLGTGDGNTIYF. The CDR3 DNA is TGTGCCAGCAGTTCTTTAGGGACAGGCGACGGAAACACCATATATTTT.

The CDR3 loop is CASSLGPGELFF. The DNA for the CDR3 is TGTGCCAGCAGCCTCGGACCGGGGGAGCTGTTTTTT. The chain carries TRBV3-1 (or the pseudogene TRBV3-2) and TRBJ2-2; D is unclear. V was clipped by 4 bases and J by 8 bases, with 8 bases between them. The CDR3 is 12 amino acids. Germline assignment: CDR1 LGHDT and CDR2 YNNKEL (reference sequence).

This clone was observed once. The chain recombines TRBV6-4 with TRBJ1-2; maybe TRBD1 (6 bases). Germline CDR1 is MRHNA and CDR2 is SNTAGT. CDR3 length: 12 residues. Trimming took off 3 bases at V and 11 bases at J, with 13 bases between the two ends. CDR3 sequence: CASSDLLGAYTF. The DNA for the CDR3 is TGTGCCAGCAGTGATCTTCTGGGGGCGTACACCTTC.

The rearrangement joins TRBV19 to TRBJ1-4; D gene unclear. V gave up 3 bases and J gave up 10 bases, with 9 bases separating them. The germline CDR1 and CDR2 sequences are LNHDA and SQIVND (reference sequence). The CDR3 is 12 residues long. CDR3 residues: CASSIDRGKLFF. CDR3 nucleotides: TGTGCCAGTAGTATTGATCGCGGAAAACTGTTTTTT.

CDR3 region: CASSLDRGQPQHF. In DNA form, the CDR3 reads TGTGCCAGCAGCTTGGACAGGGGTCAGCCCCAGCATTTT. The rearrangement links TRBV5-5 to TRBJ1-5; 7 bases line up with TRBD1. V lost 0 bases, J lost 6 bases, and 0 bases stayed unmatched. CDR1 is SGHKS, CDR2 YYEKEE, per germline (reference sequence). The CDR3 is made up of 13 amino acids. The entire variable domain, with the rest obtained from reference TRBV5-5 and TRBJ1-5, is as follows: DAGVTQSPTHLIKTRGQQVTLRCSPISGHKSVSWYQQVLGQGPQFIFQYYEKEERGRGNFPDRFSARQFPNYSSELNVNALLLGDSALYLCASSLDRGQPQHFGDGTRLSIL.

This clone was observed at least ten times. The V and J genes are TRBV15 and TRBJ1-2; 8 bases align to TRBD1. The CDR3 is 16 amino acids. V lost 0 bases to trimming and J lost 4 bases; unmatched junction nucleotides: 7. The germline V gene encodes CDR1 LNHNV and CDR2 YYDKDF (reference sequence). CDR3 in amino acids: CATSRDPGQGSYGYTF. CDR3 DNA sequence: TGTGCCACCAGCAGAGATCCCGGACAGGGCTCCTATGGCTACACCTTC.

This rearrangement joins TRBV28 to TRBJ2-1; tentative D call: TRBD1 (5 bases). V shed 6 bases and J shed 8 bases, with 17 bases lying between them. The CDR3 runs to 14 residues. Looked up from germline, CDR1 is MDHEN and CDR2 is SYDVKM. As DNA, the CDR3 is TGTGCCAGCAGGTCTCCCCCGGACACTCATGAGCAGTTCTTC. Amino acids: CASRSPPDTHEQFF.

This clone has just one count. The J gene is TRBJ1-2, the V gene TRBV9; D ambiguous. The germline CDR1 and CDR2 sequences are SGDLS and YYNGEE. The CDR3 consists of 15 residues. The V end was cut by 3 bases, the J end by 6 bases, with 18 bases between. The DNA for the CDR3 is TGTGCCAGCAGCGGCTCTATGGGCCCGCTGCATGGCTACACCTTC. Translating gives CASSGSMGPLHGYTF.

This clone has a handful of counts. V usage is TRBV5-1 and J usage is TRBJ1-1, with 7 positions matching TRBD1. The junction had 10 bases not matched to a gene; V was cut back by 6 bases and J by 5 bases. Germline CDR1 reads SGHRS; CDR2 reads YFSETQ. There are 14 residues in the CDR3. The DNA of the CDR3 is TGCGCCAGCAACGAACAGGGGTCGGGGACTGAAGCTTTCTTT. Translated, it gives CASNEQGSGTEAFF.

The gene calls are TRBV20-1 and TRBJ2-1; a possible D gene is TRBD2 (5 bases). Germline lookup yields CDR1 DFQATT and CDR2 SNEGSKA (reference sequence). With 3 bases removed from V and 1 base from J, the gap between germline ends came to 19 bases. There are 17 residues in the CDR3. This CDR3 is CSASRLTSSWSYNEQFF. Written as DNA, the CDR3 is TGCAGTGCTAGTCGGCTAACTAGTTCCTGGTCCTACAATGAGCAGTTCTTC.